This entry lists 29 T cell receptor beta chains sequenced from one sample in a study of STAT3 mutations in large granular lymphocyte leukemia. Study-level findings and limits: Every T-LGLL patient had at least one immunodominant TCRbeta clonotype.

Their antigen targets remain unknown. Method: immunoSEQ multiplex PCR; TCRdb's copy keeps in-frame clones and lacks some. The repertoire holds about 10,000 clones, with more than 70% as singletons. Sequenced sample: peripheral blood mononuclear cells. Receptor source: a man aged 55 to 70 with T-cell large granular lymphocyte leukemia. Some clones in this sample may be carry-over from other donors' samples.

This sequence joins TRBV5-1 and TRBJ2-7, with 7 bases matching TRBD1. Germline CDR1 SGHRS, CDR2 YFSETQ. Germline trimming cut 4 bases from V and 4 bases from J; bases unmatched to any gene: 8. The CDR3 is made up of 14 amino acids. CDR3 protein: CASSAIGTAYEQYF. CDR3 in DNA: TGCGCCAGCAGCGCCATTGGGACAGCTTACGAGCAGTACTTC.

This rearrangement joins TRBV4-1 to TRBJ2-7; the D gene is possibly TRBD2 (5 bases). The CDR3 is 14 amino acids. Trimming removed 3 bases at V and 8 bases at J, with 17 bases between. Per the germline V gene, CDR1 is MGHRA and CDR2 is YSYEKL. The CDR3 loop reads CASSQDSLLVQQYF. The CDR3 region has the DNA TGCGCCAGCAGCCAGGACTCCTTACTAGTCCAGCAGTACTTC.

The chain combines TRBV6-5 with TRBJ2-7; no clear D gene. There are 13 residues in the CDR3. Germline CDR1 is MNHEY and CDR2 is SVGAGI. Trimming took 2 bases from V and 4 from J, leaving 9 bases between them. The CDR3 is CASSYASSYEQYF. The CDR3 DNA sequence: TGTGCCAGCAGTTACGCCTCGTCGTACGAGCAGTACTTC.

The chain's CDR3 is CSVEGGVGAEAFF. For the CDR3, the DNA is TGCAGCGTTGAAGGCGGGGTTGGAGCTGAAGCTTTCTTT. This sequence joins TRBV29-1 and TRBJ1-1, with unresolved D. CDR1 is SQVTM and CDR2 is ANQGSEA in the germline V gene. The CDR3 sequence is 13 residues long. V shed 1 base and J shed 6 bases, with 12 bases lying between them.

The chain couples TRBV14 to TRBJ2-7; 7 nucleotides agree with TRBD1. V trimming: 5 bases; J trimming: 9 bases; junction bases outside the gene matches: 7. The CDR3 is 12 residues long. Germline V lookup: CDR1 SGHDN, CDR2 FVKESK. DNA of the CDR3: TGTGCCAGCAGCTCGACAGGGCAAGTGCAGTACTTC. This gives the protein CASSSTGQVQYF.

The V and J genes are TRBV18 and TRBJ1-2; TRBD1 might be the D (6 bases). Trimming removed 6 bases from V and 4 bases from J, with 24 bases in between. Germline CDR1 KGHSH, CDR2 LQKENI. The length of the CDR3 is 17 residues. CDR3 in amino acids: CASSPVALGGQTYGYTF. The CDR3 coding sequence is TGTGCCAGCTCCCCCGTGGCTTTGGGGGGCCAAACCTATGGCTACACCTTC.

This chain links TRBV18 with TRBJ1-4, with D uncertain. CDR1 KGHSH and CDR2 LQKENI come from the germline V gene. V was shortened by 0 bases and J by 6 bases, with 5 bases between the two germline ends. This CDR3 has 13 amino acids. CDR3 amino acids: CASSPPTDEKLFF. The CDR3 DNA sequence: TGTGCCAGCTCACCACCGACGGATGAAAAACTGTTTTTT.

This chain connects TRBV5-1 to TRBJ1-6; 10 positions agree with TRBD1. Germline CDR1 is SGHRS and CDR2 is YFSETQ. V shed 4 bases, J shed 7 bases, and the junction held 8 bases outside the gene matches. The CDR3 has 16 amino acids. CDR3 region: CASSGGGQGTNSPLHF. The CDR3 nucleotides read TGCGCCAGCAGCGGGGGGGGACAGGGGACGAATTCACCCCTCCACTTT.

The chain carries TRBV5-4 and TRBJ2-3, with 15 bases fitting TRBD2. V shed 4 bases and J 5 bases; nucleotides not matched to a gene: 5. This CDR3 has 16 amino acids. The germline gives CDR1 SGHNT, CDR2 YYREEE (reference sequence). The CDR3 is CASSQGTSGRLDTQYF. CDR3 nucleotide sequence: TGTGCCAGCAGCCAGGGGACTAGCGGGAGGTTAGATACGCAGTATTTT.

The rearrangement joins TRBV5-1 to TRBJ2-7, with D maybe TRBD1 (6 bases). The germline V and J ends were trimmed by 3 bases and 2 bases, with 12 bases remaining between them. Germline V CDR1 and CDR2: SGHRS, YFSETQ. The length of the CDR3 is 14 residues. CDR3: CASSSKGQPYEQYF. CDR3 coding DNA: TGCGCCAGCAGCTCCAAAGGACAGCCCTACGAGCAGTACTTC. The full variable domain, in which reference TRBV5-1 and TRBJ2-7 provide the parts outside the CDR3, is KAGVTQTPRYLIKTRGQQVTLSCSPISGHRSVSWYQQTPGQGLQFLFEYFSETQRNKGNFPGRFSGRQFSNSRSEMNVSTLELGDSALYLCASSSKGQPYEQYFGPGTRLTVT.

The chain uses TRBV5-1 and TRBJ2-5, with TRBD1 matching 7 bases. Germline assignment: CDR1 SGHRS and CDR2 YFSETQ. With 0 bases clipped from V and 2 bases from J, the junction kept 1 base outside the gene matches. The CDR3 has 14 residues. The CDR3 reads CASSLGQGQETQYF. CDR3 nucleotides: TGCGCCAGCAGCTTGGGACAGGGACAAGAGACCCAGTACTTC.

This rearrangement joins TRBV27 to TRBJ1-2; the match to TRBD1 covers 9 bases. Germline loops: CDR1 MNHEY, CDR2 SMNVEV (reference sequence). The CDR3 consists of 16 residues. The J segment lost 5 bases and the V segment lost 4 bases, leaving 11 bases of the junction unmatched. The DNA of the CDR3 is TGTGCCAGCAGTTCCCGGACAGGGGAGGCCTCTTATGGCTACACCTTC. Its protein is CASSSRTGEASYGYTF.

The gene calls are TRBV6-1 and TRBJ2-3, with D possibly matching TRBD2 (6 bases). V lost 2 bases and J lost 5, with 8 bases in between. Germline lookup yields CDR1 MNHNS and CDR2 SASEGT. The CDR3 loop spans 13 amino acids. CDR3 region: CASSERAGDTQYF. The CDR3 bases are TGTGCCAGCAGTGAAAGAGCGGGAGATACGCAGTATTTT.

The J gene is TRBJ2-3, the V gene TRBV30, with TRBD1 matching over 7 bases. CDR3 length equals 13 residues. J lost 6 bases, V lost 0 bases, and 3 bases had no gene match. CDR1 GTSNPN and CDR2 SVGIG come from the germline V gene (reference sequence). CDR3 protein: CAWSVTGADTQYF. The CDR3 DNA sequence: TGTGCCTGGAGTGTAACAGGGGCCGATACGCAGTATTTT.

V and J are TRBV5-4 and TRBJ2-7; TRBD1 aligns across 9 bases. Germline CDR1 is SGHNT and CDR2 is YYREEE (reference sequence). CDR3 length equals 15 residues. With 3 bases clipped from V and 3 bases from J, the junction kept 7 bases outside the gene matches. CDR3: CASSSEGQGYYEQYF. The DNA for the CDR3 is TGTGCCAGCAGCTCGGAAGGACAGGGGTACTACGAGCAGTACTTC.

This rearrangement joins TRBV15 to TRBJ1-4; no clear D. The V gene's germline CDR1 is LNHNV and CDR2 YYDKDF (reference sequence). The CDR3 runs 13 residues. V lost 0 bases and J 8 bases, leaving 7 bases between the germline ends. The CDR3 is CATSRDTREKLFF. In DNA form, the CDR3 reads TGTGCCACCAGCAGAGATACGAGGGAAAAACTGTTTTTT.

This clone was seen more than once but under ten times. The CDR3 nucleotides are TGTGCCAGCAGCCCCCTTACAGGGGGCGAAGAGACCCAGTACTTC. It encodes CASSPLTGGEETQYF. This chain joins TRBV14 and TRBJ2-5, with 9 bases fitting TRBD1. This CDR3 is built from 15 residues. CDR1 is SGHDN, CDR2 FVKESK, per germline. V lost 4 bases and J lost 3; bases outside the gene matches: 6.

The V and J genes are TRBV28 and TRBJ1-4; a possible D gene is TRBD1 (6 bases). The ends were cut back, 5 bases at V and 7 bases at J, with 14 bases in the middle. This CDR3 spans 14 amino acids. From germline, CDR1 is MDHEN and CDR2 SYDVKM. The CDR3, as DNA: TGTGCCAGCAGTGAGGGGGGCCGGGGTGAAAAACTGTTTTTT. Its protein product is CASSEGGRGEKLFF.

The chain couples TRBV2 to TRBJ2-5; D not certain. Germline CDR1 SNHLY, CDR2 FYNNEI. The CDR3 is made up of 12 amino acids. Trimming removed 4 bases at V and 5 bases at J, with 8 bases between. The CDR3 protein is CASSVNRETQYF. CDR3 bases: TGTGCCAGCAGTGTAAACCGGGAGACCCAGTACTTC.

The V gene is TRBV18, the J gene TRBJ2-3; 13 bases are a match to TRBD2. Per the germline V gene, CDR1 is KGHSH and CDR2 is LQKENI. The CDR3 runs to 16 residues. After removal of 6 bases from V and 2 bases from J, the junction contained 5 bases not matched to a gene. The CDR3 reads CASSRGTSGTTDTQYF. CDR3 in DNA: TGTGCCAGCTCGAGGGGGACTAGCGGGACCACAGATACGCAGTATTTT.

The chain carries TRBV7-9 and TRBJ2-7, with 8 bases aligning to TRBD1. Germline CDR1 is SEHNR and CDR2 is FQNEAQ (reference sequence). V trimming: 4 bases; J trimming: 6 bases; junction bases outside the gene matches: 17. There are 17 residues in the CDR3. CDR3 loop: CASSWTGFEVPPREQYF. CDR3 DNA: TGTGCCAGCAGCTGGACAGGGTTTGAGGTCCCCCCCCGCGAGCAGTACTTC. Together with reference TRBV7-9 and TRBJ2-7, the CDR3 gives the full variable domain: DTGVSQNPRHKITKRGQNVTFRCDPISEHNRLYWYRQTLGQGPEFLTYFQNEAQLEKSRLLSDRFSAERPKGSFSTLEIQRTEQGDSAMYLCASSWTGFEVPPREQYFGPGTRLTVT.

The CDR3 here is CASSPEAGATDTQYF. DNA of the CDR3: TGTGCCAGCTCACCGGAAGCGGGAGCCACAGATACGCAGTATTTT. The J gene is TRBJ2-3, the V gene TRBV18, with TRBD2 identical over 8 bases. Germline-derived CDR1 and CDR2 are KGHSH and LQKENI. This CDR3 is built from 15 residues. J lost 2 bases, V lost 3 bases, and 4 bases had no gene match.

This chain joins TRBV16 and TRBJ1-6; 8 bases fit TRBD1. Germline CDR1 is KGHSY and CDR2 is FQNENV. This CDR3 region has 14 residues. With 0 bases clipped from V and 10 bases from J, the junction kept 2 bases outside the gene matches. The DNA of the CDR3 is TGTGCCAGCAGCCAATCGGACAGGGAGTCACCCCTCCACTTT. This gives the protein CASSQSDRESPLHF.

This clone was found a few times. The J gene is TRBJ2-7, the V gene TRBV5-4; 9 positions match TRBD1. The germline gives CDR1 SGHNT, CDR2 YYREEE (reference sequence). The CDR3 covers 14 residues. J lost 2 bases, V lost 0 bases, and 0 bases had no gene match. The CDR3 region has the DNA TGTGCCAGCAGCTTGGGGGACAGGGCCTACGAGCAGTACTTC. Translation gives CASSLGDRAYEQYF.

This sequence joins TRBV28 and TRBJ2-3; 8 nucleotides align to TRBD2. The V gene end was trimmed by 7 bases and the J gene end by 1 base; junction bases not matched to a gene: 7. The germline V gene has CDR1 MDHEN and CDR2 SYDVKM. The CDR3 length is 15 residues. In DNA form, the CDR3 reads TGTGCCAGCACCGGGACTAGGATGGGCACAGATACGCAGTATTTT. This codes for CASTGTRMGTDTQYF.

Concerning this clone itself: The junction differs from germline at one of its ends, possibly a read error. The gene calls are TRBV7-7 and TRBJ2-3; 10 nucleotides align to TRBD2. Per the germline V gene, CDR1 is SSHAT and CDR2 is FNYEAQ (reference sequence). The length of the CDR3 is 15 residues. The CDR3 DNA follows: TGTGCTAGCAGCTTTGGGCTAGCGGGAGCAGATACGCAGTATTTT. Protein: CASSFGLAGADTQYF. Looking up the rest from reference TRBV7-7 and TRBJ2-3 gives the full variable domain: GAGVSQSPRYKVTKRGQDVTLRCDPISSHATLYWYQQALGQGPEFLTYFNYEAQPDKSGLPSDRFSAERPEGSISTLTIQRTEQRDSAMYRCASSFGLAGADTQYFGPGTRLTVL.

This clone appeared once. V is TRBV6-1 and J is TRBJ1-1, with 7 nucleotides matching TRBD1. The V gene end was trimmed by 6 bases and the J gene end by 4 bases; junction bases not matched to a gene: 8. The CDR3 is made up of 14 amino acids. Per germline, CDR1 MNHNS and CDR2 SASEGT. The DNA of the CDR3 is TGTGCCAGCAGGGGGACAGATTCCGCCACTGAAGCTTTCTTT. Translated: CASRGTDSATEAFF.

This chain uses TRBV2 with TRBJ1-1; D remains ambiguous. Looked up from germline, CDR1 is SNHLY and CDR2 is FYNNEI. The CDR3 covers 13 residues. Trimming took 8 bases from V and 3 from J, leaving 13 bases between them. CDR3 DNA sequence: TGTGCCAGCGTGTACTCCCGGGACACTGAAGCTTTCTTT. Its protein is CASVYSRDTEAFF. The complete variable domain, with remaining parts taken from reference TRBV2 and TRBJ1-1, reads EPEVTQTPSHQVTQMGQEVILRCVPISNHLYFYWYRQILGQKVEFLVSFYNNEISEKSEIFDDQFSVERPDGSNFTLKIRSTKLEDSAMYFCASVYSRDTEAFFGQGTRLTVV.

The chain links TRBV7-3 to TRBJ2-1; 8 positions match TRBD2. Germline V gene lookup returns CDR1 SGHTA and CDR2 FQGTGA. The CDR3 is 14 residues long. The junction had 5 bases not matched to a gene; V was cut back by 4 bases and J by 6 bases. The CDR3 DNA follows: TGTGCCAGCAGCTACGGGACTAGGGGCAATGAGCAGTTCTTC. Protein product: CASSYGTRGNEQFF.